The 20 T cell receptor beta chains reported below all come from one sample, sequenced in a study of vaccination effects on CD4 cells after COVID-19. Sequencing followed a ViraFEST assay step that expanded antigen-specific CD4+ T cells with viral peptide pools. After less than 11 days in culture, the CD4+ T cells were isolated. It was between March and December 2020 that the person had a SARS-CoV-2 infection confirmed by PCR. Libraries were prepared by immunoSEQ multiplex PCR; TCRdb keeps only in-frame clonotypes and omits some of them. The sample records nearly 45,000 clones, 60% to 75% being singletons. Their antigen targets remain unknown. Sequenced here: CD4+ T cells from PBMCs cultured with a peptide pool, sampled before COVID-19 vaccination. These receptors originate from a human donor who had a prior SARS-CoV-2 infection.

The chain links TRBV9 to TRBJ1-2; D is undetermined. The CDR3 loop spans 15 amino acids. V was shortened by 2 bases and J by 0 bases, with 11 bases between the two germline ends. Germline CDR1 SGDLS, CDR2 YYNGEE. The CDR3 DNA reads as TGTGCCAGCAGCGTTGGACGGAGAGCTAACTATGGCTACACCTTC. Its translation is CASSVGRRANYGYTF.

The chain links TRBV7-2 to TRBJ2-3, with 7 positions matching TRBD2. Trimming removed 1 base from V and 1 base from J; junction bases left unmatched: 8. The CDR3 consists of 17 residues. CDR1 and CDR2 from the germline V gene are SGHTA and FQGNSA. The CDR3 DNA sequence: TGTGCCAGCAGCTTAGTGTCCAGCGGGGTTCGCACAGATACGCAGTATTTT. This encodes CASSLVSSGVRTDTQYF.

The rearrangement joins TRBV5-1 to TRBJ2-5, with TRBD1 matching 9 bases. The CDR3 is 16 amino acids. J gave up 5 bases and V 2 bases, and 10 bases lay outside the gene matches. Per the germline V gene, CDR1 is SGHRS and CDR2 is YFSETQ. CDR3 in DNA: TGCGCCAGCAGCTTAATGGGACAGGGCGAGGGGGAGACCCAGTACTTC. Protein sequence: CASSLMGQGEGETQYF.

J is TRBJ2-5 and V is TRBV24-1; 7 bases line up with TRBD1. This CDR3 has 15 residues. V shed 3 bases and J 1 base; nucleotides not matched to a gene: 4. Germline CDR1 reads KGHDR; CDR2 reads SFDVKD. The CDR3 protein is CATSDTGTVQETQYF. The CDR3 DNA reads as TGTGCCACCAGTGATACTGGGACAGTCCAAGAGACCCAGTACTTC.

The sample holds a few counts of this clone. The chain links TRBV14 to TRBJ2-5; perhaps D is TRBD1 or TRBD2 (5 bases each). Trimming shortened V by 3 bases and J by 5 bases, and 22 bases separated the two germline ends. The germline CDR1 and CDR2 sequences are SGHDN and FVKESK. This CDR3 comprises 17 residues. CDR3 loop: CASSQDRDHQNRETQYF. The CDR3 region has the DNA TGTGCCAGCAGCCAGGATCGGGACCATCAGAACAGGGAGACCCAGTACTTC.

This clone was observed a handful of times. V gene TRBV24-1 combines with J gene TRBJ1-6; D call uncertain. V gave up 9 bases and J gave up 9 bases, with 5 bases separating them. Germline V lookup: CDR1 KGHDR, CDR2 SFDVKD. This CDR3 comprises 10 residues. The CDR3 region is CATYGSPLHF. The CDR3, as DNA: TGTGCCACCTACGGTTCACCCCTCCACTTT.

This clone was recorded only once. This chain connects TRBV11-3 to TRBJ1-1; D is uncertain. This CDR3 region has 14 residues. Germline CDR1 reads SGHNT; CDR2 reads YENEEA. Trimming cost V 2 bases and J 0 bases, with 7 bases left between them. CDR3 sequence: CASSLRQVNTEAFF. For the CDR3, the DNA is TGTGCCAGCAGCTTAAGACAAGTGAACACTGAAGCTTTCTTT.

The rearrangement links TRBV21-1 to TRBJ1-1. TRBV21-1 is flagged as a pseudogene. The CDR3 length is 14 residues. The DNA of the CDR3 is TGTGCCAGCAGCAAATTTCCCGCCCGGAGTGAAGCTTTCTTT. It encodes CASSKFPARSEAFF.

This clone was seen once. The V gene is TRBV7-6, the J gene TRBJ1-1; tentatively, D is TRBD1 (6 bases). The V and J ends lost 4 bases and 8 bases respectively, with 20 bases between them. The V gene's germline CDR1 is SGHVS and CDR2 FNYEAQ. The CDR3 length is 15 residues. The CDR3 protein is CASSSSTDSRTEAFF. In nucleotides, the CDR3 is TGTGCCAGCAGCTCGAGCACGGACAGTCGTACGGAAGCTTTCTTT.

The sample holds a few counts of this clone. The rearrangement links TRBV5-1 to TRBJ2-5; 7 positions match TRBD1. Trimming cost V 4 bases and J 7 bases; bases outside gene matches: 10. This CDR3 has 14 amino acids. Germline values: CDR1 SGHRS, CDR2 YFSETQ. CDR3 loop: CASSTGTEDVTQYF. Written as DNA, the CDR3 is TGCGCCAGCAGCACCGGGACAGAGGACGTGACCCAGTACTTC.

This clone was picked up one time. The V call is TRBV30, the J call TRBJ2-5, with unresolved D. This CDR3 has 11 amino acids. The V end lost 3 bases, the J end lost 1 base, and 3 bases lay between the germline ends. Germline values: CDR1 GTSNPN, CDR2 SVGIG (reference sequence). The CDR3 protein is CAWSVQETQYF. In nucleotides, the CDR3 is TGTGCCTGGAGCGTCCAAGAGACCCAGTACTTC.

The rearrangement links TRBV19 to TRBJ2-2; D call uncertain. The CDR3 extends over 14 amino acids. Germline CDR1 is LNHDA and CDR2 is SQIVND (reference sequence). The V end was cut by 3 bases, the J end by 7 bases, with 12 bases between. CDR3 sequence (DNA): TGTGCCAGTAGTATTATTGGGGTTATCGGGGAGCTGTTTTTT. Its protein product is CASSIIGVIGELFF.

V and J are TRBV4-3 and TRBJ2-3, with 7 bases identical to TRBD1. This CDR3 has 16 residues. Looked up from germline, CDR1 is LGHNA and CDR2 is YSLEER. The trim removed 0 bases at V and 2 bases at J, leaving 5 bases unmatched. CDR3 sequence (DNA): TGCGCCAGCAGCCAAGAAGGGGGCCCTGCCACAGATACGCAGTATTTT. Amino acids: CASSQEGGPATDTQYF.

The chain uses TRBV7-2 and TRBJ2-7, with D possibly being TRBD1 (6 bases). Germline V CDR1 and CDR2: SGHTA, FQGNSA. The CDR3 is 19 amino acids. V was pared by 1 base and J by 6 bases, with 28 bases between. The DNA for the CDR3 is TGTGCCAGCAGCTTAGATCTCGGACCGGGGACCCCCTGGGGGCCCGAGCAGTACTTC. Translated: CASSLDLGPGTPWGPEQYF.

This clone was counted a few times. The genes are TRBV7-6 and TRBJ1-3; maybe TRBD1 (5 bases). Trimming left V 1 base short and J 2 bases short, with 12 bases between. The V gene's germline CDR1 is SGHVS and CDR2 FNYEAQ. The CDR3 extends over 16 amino acids. In DNA form, the CDR3 reads TGTGCCAGCAGCTTAGGTGGGACTTCGACTGGAAACACCATATATTTT. The encoded protein is CASSLGGTSTGNTIYF.

This sequence joins TRBV7-9 and TRBJ1-3; no definite D call. The CDR3 is made up of 15 amino acids. The germline V gene encodes CDR1 SEHNR and CDR2 FQNEAQ (reference sequence). V gave up 4 bases and J gave up 1 base, with 11 bases separating them. The CDR3 nucleotides are TGTGCCAGCAGCTCCGGACTGATATCTGGAAACACCATATATTTT. Translation: CASSSGLISGNTIYF.

The V and J genes are TRBV6-5 and TRBJ1-2; a possible D gene is TRBD1 (6 bases). Trimming cost V 4 bases and J 5 bases, with 17 bases left between them. CDR1 is MNHEY and CDR2 is SVGAGI in the germline V gene. The CDR3 extends over 15 amino acids. As DNA, the CDR3 is TGTGCCAGCAGTTTTTCGCCGACGGGACAATATGGCTACACCTTC. It encodes CASSFSPTGQYGYTF.

The V gene is TRBV5-5, the J gene TRBJ2-7, with 7 bases lining up with TRBD1. Unmatched junction bases numbered 10, after V lost 4 bases and J lost 6 bases. The germline CDR1 and CDR2 sequences are SGHKS and YYEKEE (reference sequence). This CDR3 comprises 14 residues. The CDR3 nucleotides read TGTGCCAGCAGCCCGTTGTCAACAGGGGTCGAGCAGTACTTC. Protein product: CASSPLSTGVEQYF.

The chain employs TRBV5-1 and TRBJ2-1, with D perhaps matching TRBD1 (6 bases). Germline lookup yields CDR1 SGHRS and CDR2 YFSETQ. The V and J ends lost 1 base and 7 bases respectively, with 15 bases between them. CDR3 length: 15 amino acids. In nucleotides, the CDR3 is TGCGCCAGCAGCTTGAGGCAACAGGGTGTAAATGAGCAGTTCTTC. Protein product: CASSLRQQGVNEQFF. The full variable domain, rest sourced from reference TRBV5-1 and TRBJ2-1, is KAGVTQTPRYLIKTRGQQVTLSCSPISGHRSVSWYQQTPGQGLQFLFEYFSETQRNKGNFPGRFSGRQFSNSRSEMNVSTLELGDSALYLCASSLRQQGVNEQFFGPGTRLTVL.

This chain links TRBV2 with TRBJ2-2; 8 bases fit TRBD2. With V trimmed by 6 bases and J by 5 bases, 5 bases remained unmatched. This CDR3 contains 14 residues. Germline V lookup: CDR1 SNHLY, CDR2 FYNNEI. CDR3 coding DNA: TGTGCCAGCAGCAGCGGGAGTTGGACCGGGGAGCTGTTTTTT. Its protein is CASSSGSWTGELFF. Using reference TRBV2 and TRBJ2-2 for the parts outside the CDR3, the full variable domain is EPEVTQTPSHQVTQMGQEVILRCVPISNHLYFYWYRQILGQKVEFLVSFYNNEISEKSEIFDDQFSVERPDGSNFTLKIRSTKLEDSAMYFCASSSGSWTGELFFGEGSRLTVL.